These 12 T cell receptor beta chains originate from one sample sequenced in a study of early T cells in non-severe SARS-CoV-2 infection (dated by TCRdb to the early 2020s). Libraries were made using 5' RACE. TCRdb lists the instrument as NextSeq 500. TCRdb reran the public reads through fastp at Q25 and MiXCR, keeping productive beta chains. Under each unique CDR3 protein, matching rows form one entry showing the most common genes and DNA. For this sample there are 60,000 to 80,000 distinct CDR3 sequences; roughly an eighth appear just once. Approximately 3.9% of the sample rests with the top ten. What was sequenced was whole blood. The source is an adult who was a healthcare worker with PCR-confirmed SARS-CoV-2 infection or an uninfected control (not recorded which).

Many counts were recorded for this clonotype. This chain uses TRBV6-5 with TRBJ1-4; D is perhaps TRBD1 (6 bases). Germline CDR1 is MNHEY and CDR2 is SVGAGI. This CDR3 has 15 residues. The V gene lost 0 bases and the J gene lost 8 bases, with 13 bases spanning the gap. CDR3 loop: CASSYSGARAEKLFF. DNA of the CDR3: TGTGCCAGCAGTTACTCGGGGGCCAGGGCGGAAAAACTGTTTTTT.

With regard to this clonotype: One end of the junction varies from germline; a read error may be responsible. The chain couples TRBV27 to TRBJ2-7, with a tentative D call TRBD1 (5 bases). Germline V gene data show CDR1 as MNHEY and CDR2 as SMNVEV (reference sequence). The CDR3 consists of 14 residues. CDR3 coding DNA: TGTGCCGGCAGGCCACTTGGGGCCCGCTACGAGCAGTACTTC. It translates to CAGRPLGARYEQYF.

This chain connects TRBV7-6 to TRBJ2-3, with 7 bases lining up with TRBD2. Germline V gene lookup returns CDR1 SGHVS and CDR2 FNYEAQ. This CDR3 is built from 15 residues. V lost 3 bases and J lost 6; bases outside the gene matches: 9. Written as DNA, the CDR3 is TGTGCCAGCAGCTTGGCGGGAGAAATCGGGGATACGCAGTATTTT. Its protein product is CASSLAGEIGDTQYF.

This clonotype showed up just a few times. The J gene is TRBJ2-7, the V gene TRBV7-6; 14 bases map to TRBD2. The CDR3 consists of 15 residues. The germline gives CDR1 SGHVS, CDR2 FNYEAQ. The J segment lost 6 bases and the V segment lost 5 bases, leaving 6 bases of the junction unmatched. The CDR3 nucleotides read TGTGCCAGCAGCAAGGGACTAGCGGGGGTTGGCGAGCAGTACTTC. Translating gives CASSKGLAGVGEQYF.

This chain links TRBV7-3 with TRBJ2-1, with 13 positions matching TRBD2. This CDR3 is built from 15 residues. CDR1 and CDR2 (germline): SGHTA, FQGTGA. The V segment lost 5 bases and the J segment 5 bases; nucleotides outside the gene matches: 3. CDR3 region: CASSPGLAGDNEQFF. In DNA, the CDR3 is TGTGCCAGCAGCCCTGGACTAGCGGGGGACAATGAGCAGTTCTTC.

The chain uses TRBV30 and TRBJ2-7, with D hard to call. Trimming stripped 0 bases from V and 3 bases from J, with 3 bases between. This CDR3 is built from 11 residues. CDR1 is GTSNPN, CDR2 SVGIG, per germline (reference sequence). CDR3: CAWSVNYEQYF. Written as DNA, the CDR3 is TGTGCCTGGAGTGTGAACTACGAGCAGTACTTC. The full variable domain, with the rest looked up from reference TRBV30 and TRBJ2-7, is SQTIHQWPATLVQPVGSPLSLECTVEGTSNPNLYWYRQAAGRGLQLLFYSVGIGQISSEVPQNLSASRPQDRQFILSSKKLLLSDSGFYLCAWSVNYEQYFGPGTRLTVT.

This clonotype was picked up a small number of times. The chain has TRBV7-8 and TRBJ2-2; tentative D call: TRBD1 (5 bases). CDR3 length: 14 amino acids. CDR1 SGHVS and CDR2 FQNEAQ come from the germline V gene. Trimming removed 1 base from V and 7 bases from J, with 10 bases in between. The CDR3 coding sequence is TGTGCCAGCAGCTTAGTACAGGAGAGCGGGGAGCTGTTTTTT. Its translation: CASSLVQESGELFF.

This clonotype was seen only a few times. The chain combines TRBV19 with TRBJ1-4; 9 bases line up with TRBD1. With V trimmed by 7 bases and J by 5 bases, 14 bases remained unmatched. Germline values: CDR1 LNHDA, CDR2 SQIVND (reference sequence). The CDR3 length is 17 residues. As DNA, the CDR3 is TGTGCCAGTACCGGCTCAATGGGACAGGGACCGAATGAAAAACTGTTTTTT. This translates into CASTGSMGQGPNEKLFF.

In this sample, this clonotype turned up many times. The rearrangement uses TRBV28 and TRBJ2-7; D is unresolved. The CDR3 totals 11 residues. V lost 2 bases and J lost 6, with 5 bases in between. Per the germline V gene, CDR1 is MDHEN and CDR2 is SYDVKM. The CDR3 nucleotides read TGTGCCAGCAGTTTACAAGGCGAGCAGTACTTC. It translates to CASSLQGEQYF. Looking up the rest from reference TRBV28 and TRBJ2-7 gives the full variable domain: DVKVTQSSRYLVKRTGEKVFLECVQDMDHENMFWYRQDPGLGLRLIYFSYDVKMKEKGDIPEGYSVSREKKERFSLILESASTNQTSMYLCASSLQGEQYFGPGTRLTVT.

A note on this clonotype: Just one base apart from a much larger clone, this may be a read error. The genes are TRBV2 and TRBJ1-1; unclear D gene. CDR3 length: 13 residues. The germline V gene encodes CDR1 SNHLY and CDR2 FYNNEI. Trimming took off 5 bases at V and 5 bases at J, with 12 bases between the two ends. For the CDR3, the DNA is TGTGCCAGCAGTAGTGACCTGGGGACTGAAGCTTTCTTT. Translated: CASSSDLGTEAFF.

This clonotype was detected only a few times. This chain links TRBV19 with TRBJ2-6; D assignment may be TRBD1 or TRBD2 (5 bases each). CDR3 length equals 20 residues. Germline V gene lookup returns CDR1 LNHDA and CDR2 SQIVND (reference sequence). Trimming left V 5 bases short and J 0 bases short, with 23 bases between. The chain's CDR3 is CASSPRAPGTFSSGANVLTF. The CDR3 DNA reads TGTGCCAGTAGTCCCCGGGCACCCGGGACGTTTAGCTCTGGGGCCAACGTCCTGACTTTC.

There are many counts of this clonotype. The chain carries TRBV28 and TRBJ2-1, with 10 bases identical to TRBD1. The junction had 5 bases not matched to a gene; V was cut back by 5 bases and J by 10 bases. CDR3 length: 13 amino acids. CDR1 and CDR2 (germline): MDHEN, SYDVKM. The CDR3 sequence: CASSSRDRGEQFF. CDR3 in DNA: TGTGCCAGCAGTAGCCGGGACAGGGGAGAGCAGTTCTTC.